This T cell receptor beta chain was captured by sequencing in a study of CD8+ T cells in alopecia areata. Study-level background: Patients in the treated group were given tofacitinib by mouth, 5 to 10 mg twice a day. The share of scalp area affected provided the severity score for treated patients.

Following extraction, RNA underwent reverse transcription to cDNA, which served as the sequencing template. Clones were read by immunoSEQ multiplex PCR, and TCRdb kept only the in-frame ones, dropping some. Among around 70,000 clones listed, 29% were seen once. CDR1 is MGHDK, CDR2 SYGVNS, per germline. Trimming took 5 bases from V and 6 from J, leaving 13 bases between them. The CDR3 is 14 residues long. The sample's treatment: oral pan-JAK inhibitor, 5-10 mg twice daily. Researchers gathered lesional scalp punch biopsies and peripheral blood from patients with alopecia areata. Sorting of CD4+ and CD8+ T cells was performed on PBMCs.

The rearrangement links TRBV25-1 to TRBJ1-4, with D possibly matching TRBD1 (6 bases). The TCR originated in a human donor with alopecia areata. The sample in question was CD8+ T cells sorted from blood, obtained at week 4, from a patient treated with tofacitinib. CDR3 DNA: TGTGCCAGCAGTCCCAGGGGTAGGGATGAAAAACTGTTTTTT. It yields the protein CASSPRGRDEKLFF.